The next 2 T cell receptor beta chains were all read from a single sample in a study of blood T cell repertoires in COVID-19. Sequencing used immunoSEQ multiplex PCR; TCRdb keeps in-frame clones, though not all of them. The profile shows tens of thousands of clones, 88% of them singletons. Sequencing was performed on peripheral blood. The receptors stem from a human donor in a cohort sampled during active COVID-19.

The chain employs TRBV4-3 and TRBJ2-1, with D tentatively TRBD2 (7 bases). Germline loops: CDR1 LGHNA, CDR2 YSLEER. Trimming removed 0 bases at V and 10 bases at J, with 13 bases between. The CDR3 spans 14 residues. CDR3 protein: CASSQDGGPREQFF. CDR3 nucleotide sequence: TGCGCCAGCAGCCAAGACGGGGGGCCAAGGGAGCAGTTCTTC.

The rearrangement joins TRBV9 to TRBJ1-6, with D maybe TRBD1 (5 bases). There are 14 residues in the CDR3. Germline V gives CDR1 SGDLS, CDR2 YYNGEE. Deletions cut 3 bases from V and 10 bases from J, with 14 bases between. CDR3 amino acids: CASSGTGGTSPLHF. The DNA for the CDR3 is TGTGCCAGCAGCGGCACAGGAGGGACGTCACCCCTCCACTTT.